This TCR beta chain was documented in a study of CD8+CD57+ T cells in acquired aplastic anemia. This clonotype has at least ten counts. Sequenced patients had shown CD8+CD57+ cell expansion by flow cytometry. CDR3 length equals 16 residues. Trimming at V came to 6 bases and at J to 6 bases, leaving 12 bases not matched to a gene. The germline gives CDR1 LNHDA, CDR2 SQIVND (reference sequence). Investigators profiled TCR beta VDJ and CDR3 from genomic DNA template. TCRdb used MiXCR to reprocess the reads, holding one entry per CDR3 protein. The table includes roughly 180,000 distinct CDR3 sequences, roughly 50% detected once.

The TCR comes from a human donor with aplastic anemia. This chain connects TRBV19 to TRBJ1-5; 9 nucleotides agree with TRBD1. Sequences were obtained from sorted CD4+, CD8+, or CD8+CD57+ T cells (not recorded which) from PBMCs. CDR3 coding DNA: TGTGCCAGTAGCGGGACAGGGACGAGGGTCAGTCAGCCCCAGCATTTT. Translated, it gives CASSGTGTRVSQPQHF.